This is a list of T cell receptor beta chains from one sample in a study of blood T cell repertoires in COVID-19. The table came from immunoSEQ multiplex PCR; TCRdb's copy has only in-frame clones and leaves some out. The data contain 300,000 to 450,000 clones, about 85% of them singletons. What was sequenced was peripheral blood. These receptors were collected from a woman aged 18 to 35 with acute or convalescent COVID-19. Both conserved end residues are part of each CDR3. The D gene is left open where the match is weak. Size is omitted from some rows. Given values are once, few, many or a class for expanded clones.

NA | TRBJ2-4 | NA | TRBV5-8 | TGTGCCAGCAGCTTTCTAGAGAACATTCAGTACTTC | CASSFLENIQYF
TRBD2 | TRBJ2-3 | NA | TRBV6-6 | TGTGCCAGCAGTCTACCCGGGTGGGGGATCCCTGGACTAGCGGGGATCACAGATACGCAGTATTTT | CASSLPGWGIPGLAGITDTQYF
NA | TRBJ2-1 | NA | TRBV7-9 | TGTGCCAGCAGCTCCGGACAGCTCCTCTCCAATGAGCAGTTCTTC | CASSSGQLLSNEQFF
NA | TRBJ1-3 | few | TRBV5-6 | TGTGCCAGCAGCTTTTCAGGAAACACCATATATTTT | CASSFSGNTIYF
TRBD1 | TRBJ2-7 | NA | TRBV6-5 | TGTGCCAGCGTAGGGGGCGGTAGCGACGAGCAGTACTTC | CASVGGGSDEQYF
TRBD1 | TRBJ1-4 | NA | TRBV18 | TGTGCCAGCTCTCCCCGGGACAGGCGGTCAACTAATGAAAAACTGTTTTTT | CASSPRDRRSTNEKLFF
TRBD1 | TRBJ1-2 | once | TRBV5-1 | TGCGCCAGCAGCTTGGCAGGGGGCGATGGCTACACCTTC | CASSLAGGDGYTF
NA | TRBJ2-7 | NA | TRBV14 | TGTGCCAGCAGCCAAGATCCCTTCTTCTACGAGCAGTACTTC | CASSQDPFFYEQYF
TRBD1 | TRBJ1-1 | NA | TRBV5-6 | TGTGCCAGCAGCATAGGGACAGGGGTAAAAGGCTCTGAAGCTTTCTTT | CASSIGTGVKGSEAFF
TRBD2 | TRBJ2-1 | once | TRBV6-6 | TGTGCCAGCAGTTACTCGATTTCGCGGGAGGTCGGCGAGCAGTTCTTC | CASSYSISREVGEQFF
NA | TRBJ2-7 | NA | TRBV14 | TGTGCCAGCAGCCAAGTGACGGGGTACGAGCAGTACTTC | CASSQVTGYEQYF
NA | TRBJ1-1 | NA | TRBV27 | TGTGCCAGCAGTTTCACAGTCGGCACTGAAGCTTTCTTT | CASSFTVGTEAFF
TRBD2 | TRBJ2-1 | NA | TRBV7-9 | TGTGCCAGCAGCCTAACCTATACTAGCGGCTACAATGAGCAGTTCTTC | CASSLTYTSGYNEQFF
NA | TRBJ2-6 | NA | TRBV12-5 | TGTGCTAGTGGTTCTCCCTTATCTGGGGCCAACGTCCTGACTTTC | CASGSPLSGANVLTF
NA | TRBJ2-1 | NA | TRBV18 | TGTGCCAGCTCACCAGACTATGTGGAGCAGTTCTTC | CASSPDYVEQFF
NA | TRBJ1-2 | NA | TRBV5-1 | TGCGCCAGCAGCTTGGAGCCCATCTATGGCTACACCTTC | CASSLEPIYGYTF
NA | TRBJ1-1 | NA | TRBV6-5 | TGTGCCAGCAGCTCATTCCTAAGCACTGAAGCTTTCTTT | CASSSFLSTEAFF
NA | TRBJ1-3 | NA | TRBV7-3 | TGTGCCAGCAGCCGCGGAGGGTTCGGAAACACCATATATTTT | CASSRGGFGNTIYF
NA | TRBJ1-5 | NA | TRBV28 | TGTGCCAGCAGTTTATGGGCCCCTAGCAATCAGCCCCAGCATTTT | CASSLWAPSNQPQHF
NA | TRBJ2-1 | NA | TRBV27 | TGTGCCAGCAGTTTACGGTCCTTCTCCTACAATGAGCAGTTCTTC | CASSLRSFSYNEQFF
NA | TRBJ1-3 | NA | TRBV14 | TGTGCCAGCAGCCAGGGGGCCAACCCTGGAAACACCATATATTTT | CASSQGANPGNTIYF
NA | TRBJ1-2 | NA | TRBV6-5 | TGTGCCAGCAGTTACGATGGGACAAATAACTATGGCTACACCTTC | CASSYDGTNNYGYTF
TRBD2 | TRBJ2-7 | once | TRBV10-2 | TGCGCCAGCACCATAGCGGGAGCGTACGAGCAGTACTTC | CASTIAGAYEQYF
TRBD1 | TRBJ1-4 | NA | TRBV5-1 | TGCGCCAGCAGCTTGGCGCAGGGGGCTAATGAAAAACTGTTTTTT | CASSLAQGANEKLFF
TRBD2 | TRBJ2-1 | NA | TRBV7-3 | TGTGCCAGCAGCTTAACCCGGGAGGGCACGGACGAGCAGTTCTTC | CASSLTREGTDEQFF
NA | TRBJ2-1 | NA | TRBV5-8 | TGTGCCAGCAGCTTGGAAGCTGAAGCCTACAATGAGCAGTTCTTC | CASSLEAEAYNEQFF
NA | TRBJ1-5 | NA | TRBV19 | TGTGCCAGTAGTATAGATCCGCTGGACAGTCGTGTCATAAAATTAGGGTATAGCAATCAGCCCCAGCATTTT | CASSIDPLDSRVIKLGYSNQPQHF
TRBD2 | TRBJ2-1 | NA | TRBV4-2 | TGTGCCAGCAGCCAAGATCGGGGCGGGAGGGAGCAGTTCTTC | CASSQDRGGREQFF
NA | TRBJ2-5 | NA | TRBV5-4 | TGTGCCAGCAGCCCGGGACTTAGCCAAGAGACCCAGTACTTC | CASSPGLSQETQYF
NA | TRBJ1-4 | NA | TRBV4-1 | TGCGCCAGCAGCTCGGACTGGGGGGGCACTAATGAAAAACTGTTTTTT | CASSSDWGGTNEKLFF
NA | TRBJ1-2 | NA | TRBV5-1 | TGCGCCAGCGGCTCACAGGGTTATGGCTACACCTTC | CASGSQGYGYTF